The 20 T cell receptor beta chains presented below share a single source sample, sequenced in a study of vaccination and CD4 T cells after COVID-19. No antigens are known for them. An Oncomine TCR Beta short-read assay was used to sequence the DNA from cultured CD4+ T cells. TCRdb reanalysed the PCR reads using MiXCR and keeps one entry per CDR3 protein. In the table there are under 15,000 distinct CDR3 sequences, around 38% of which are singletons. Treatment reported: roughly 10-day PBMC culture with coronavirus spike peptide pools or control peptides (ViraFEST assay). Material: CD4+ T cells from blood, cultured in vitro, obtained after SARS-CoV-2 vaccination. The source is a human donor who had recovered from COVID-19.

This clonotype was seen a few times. CDR3 nucleotide sequence: TGTGCCAGCAGTTATAAGGCTAGCGCGGTAGGAACCTACGAGCAGTACTTC. It is translated as CASSYKASAVGTYEQYF. The V and J genes are TRBV6-5 and TRBJ2-7; TRBD2 might be the D (6 bases). The CDR3 is 17 residues long. The germline CDR1 and CDR2 sequences are MNHEY and SVGAGI. Trimming pared 3 bases from V and 2 bases from J, leaving 20 bases between.

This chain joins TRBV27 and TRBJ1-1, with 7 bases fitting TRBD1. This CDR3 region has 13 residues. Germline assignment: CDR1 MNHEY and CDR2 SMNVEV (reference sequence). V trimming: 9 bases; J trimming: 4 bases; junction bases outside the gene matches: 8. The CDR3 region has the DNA TGTGCCAGACGACAGGGATGGTGCACTGAAGCTTTCTTT. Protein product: CARRQGWCTEAFF.

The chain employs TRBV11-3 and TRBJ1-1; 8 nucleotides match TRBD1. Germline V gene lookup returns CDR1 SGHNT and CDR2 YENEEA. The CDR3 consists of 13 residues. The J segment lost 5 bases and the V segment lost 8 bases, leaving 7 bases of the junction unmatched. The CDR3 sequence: CASSWDRRTEAFF. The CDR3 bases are TGTGCCAGCTCTTGGGACAGGCGGACTGAAGCTTTCTTT. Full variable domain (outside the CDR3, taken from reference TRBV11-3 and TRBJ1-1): EAGVVQSPRYKIIEKKQPVAFWCNPISGHNTLYWYLQNLGQGPELLIRYENEEAVDDSQLPKDRFSAERLKGVDSTLKIQPAELGDSAVYLCASSWDRRTEAFFGQGTRLTVV.

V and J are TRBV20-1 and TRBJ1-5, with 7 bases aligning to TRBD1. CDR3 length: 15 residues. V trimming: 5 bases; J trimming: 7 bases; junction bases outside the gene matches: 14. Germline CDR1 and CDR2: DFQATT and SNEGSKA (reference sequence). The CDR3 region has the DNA TGCAGTGCTCAAATAAGCCCAGGGGGTAAACAGCCCCAGCATTTT. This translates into CSAQISPGGKQPQHF.

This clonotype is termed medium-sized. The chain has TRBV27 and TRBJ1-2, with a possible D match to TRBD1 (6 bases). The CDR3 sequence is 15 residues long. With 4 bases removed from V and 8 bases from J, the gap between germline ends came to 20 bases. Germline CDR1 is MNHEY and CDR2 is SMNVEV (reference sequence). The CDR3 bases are TGTGCCAGCAGTTCCATACTACAGGGAAGGCTCGGCTACACCTTC. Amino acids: CASSSILQGRLGYTF.

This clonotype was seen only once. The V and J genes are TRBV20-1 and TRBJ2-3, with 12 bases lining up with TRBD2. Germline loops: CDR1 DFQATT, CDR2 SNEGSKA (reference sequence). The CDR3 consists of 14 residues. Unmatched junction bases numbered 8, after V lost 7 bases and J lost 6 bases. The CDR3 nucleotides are TGCAGTGTCACGCGACTAGCGGGAGTTGATACGCAGTATTTT. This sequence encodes CSVTRLAGVDTQYF.

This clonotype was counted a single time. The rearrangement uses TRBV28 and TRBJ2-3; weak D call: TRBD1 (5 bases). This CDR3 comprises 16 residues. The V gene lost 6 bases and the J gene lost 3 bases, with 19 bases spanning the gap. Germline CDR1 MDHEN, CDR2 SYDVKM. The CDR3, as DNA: TGTGCCAGCAGAACGAGCTACCCTCGACAGACAGATACGCAGTATTTT. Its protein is CASRTSYPRQTDTQYF. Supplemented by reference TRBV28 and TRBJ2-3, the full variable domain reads DVKVTQSSRYLVKRTGEKVFLECVQDMDHENMFWYRQDPGLGLRLIYFSYDVKMKEKGDIPEGYSVSREKKERFSLILESASTNQTSMYLCASRTSYPRQTDTQYFGPGTRLTVL.

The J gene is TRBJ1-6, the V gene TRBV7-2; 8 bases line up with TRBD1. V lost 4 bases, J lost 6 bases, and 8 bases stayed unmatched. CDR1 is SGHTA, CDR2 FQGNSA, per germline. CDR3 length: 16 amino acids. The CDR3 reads CASSSSQGGSNSPLHF. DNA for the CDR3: TGTGCCAGCAGCTCATCACAGGGGGGAAGTAATTCACCCCTCCACTTT.

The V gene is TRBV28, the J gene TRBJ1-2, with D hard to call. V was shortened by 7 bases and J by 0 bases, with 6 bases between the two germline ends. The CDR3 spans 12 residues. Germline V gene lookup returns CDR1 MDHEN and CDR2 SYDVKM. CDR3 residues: CASKGANYGYTF. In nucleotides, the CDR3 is TGTGCCAGCAAGGGCGCTAACTATGGCTACACCTTC.

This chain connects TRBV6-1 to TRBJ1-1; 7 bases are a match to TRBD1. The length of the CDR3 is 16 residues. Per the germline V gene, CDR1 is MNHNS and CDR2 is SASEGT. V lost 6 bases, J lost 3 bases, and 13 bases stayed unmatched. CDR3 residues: CASRVENRGTDTEAFF. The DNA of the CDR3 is TGTGCCAGCAGAGTTGAGAACAGGGGTACGGACACTGAAGCTTTCTTT.

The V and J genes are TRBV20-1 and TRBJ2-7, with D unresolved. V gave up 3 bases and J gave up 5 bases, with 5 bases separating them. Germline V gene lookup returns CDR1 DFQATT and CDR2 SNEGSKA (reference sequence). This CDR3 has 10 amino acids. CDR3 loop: CSASDNEQYF. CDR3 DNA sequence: TGCAGTGCTAGTGATAACGAGCAGTACTTC.

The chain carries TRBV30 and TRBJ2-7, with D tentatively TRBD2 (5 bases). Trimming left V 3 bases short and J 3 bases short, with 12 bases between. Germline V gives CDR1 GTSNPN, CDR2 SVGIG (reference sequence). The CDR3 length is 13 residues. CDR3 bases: TGTGCCTGGAGCGAGGGCCAAGGCTACGAGCAGTACTTC. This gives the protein CAWSEGQGYEQYF.

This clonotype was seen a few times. The CDR3 sequence: CASSLASGQIGNTIYF. The CDR3 DNA reads as TGTGCCAGCAGCTTAGCATCGGGACAGATTGGAAACACCATATATTTT. The J gene is TRBJ1-3, the V gene TRBV7-8; 7 bases are shared with TRBD1. CDR3 length equals 16 residues. V gave up 0 bases and J gave up 3 bases; unmatched junction bases: 5. Germline values: CDR1 SGHVS, CDR2 FQNEAQ. The whole variable domain, remainder taken from reference TRBV7-8 and TRBJ1-3, is GAGVSQSPRYKVAKRGQDVALRCDPISGHVSLFWYQQALGQGPEFLTYFQNEAQLDKSGLPSDRFFAERPEGSVSTLKIQRTQQEDSAVYLCASSLASGQIGNTIYFGEGSWLTVV.

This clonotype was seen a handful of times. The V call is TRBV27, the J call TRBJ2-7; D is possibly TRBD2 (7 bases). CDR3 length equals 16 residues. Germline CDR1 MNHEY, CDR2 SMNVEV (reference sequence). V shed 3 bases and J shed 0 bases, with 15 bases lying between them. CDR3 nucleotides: TGTGCCAGCAGTTTGGGGGGGCAGGCTAACTCCTACGAGCAGTACTTC. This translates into CASSLGGQANSYEQYF.

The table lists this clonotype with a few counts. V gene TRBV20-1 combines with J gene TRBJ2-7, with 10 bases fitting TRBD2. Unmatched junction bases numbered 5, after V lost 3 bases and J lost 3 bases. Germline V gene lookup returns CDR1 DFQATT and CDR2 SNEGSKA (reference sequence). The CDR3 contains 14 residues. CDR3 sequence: CSARLRTSGYEQYF. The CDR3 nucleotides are TGCAGTGCTAGGCTACGGACTAGCGGCTACGAGCAGTACTTC.

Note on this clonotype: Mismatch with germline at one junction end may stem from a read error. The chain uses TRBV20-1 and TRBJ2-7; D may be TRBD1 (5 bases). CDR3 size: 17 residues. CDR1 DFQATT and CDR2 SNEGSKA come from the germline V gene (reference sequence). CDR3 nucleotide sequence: TGCAGTGCTAGAGATTCCTTAAGGGCAGGGTACTCCTCCGAGCAGTACTTC. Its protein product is CSARDSLRAGYSSEQYF.

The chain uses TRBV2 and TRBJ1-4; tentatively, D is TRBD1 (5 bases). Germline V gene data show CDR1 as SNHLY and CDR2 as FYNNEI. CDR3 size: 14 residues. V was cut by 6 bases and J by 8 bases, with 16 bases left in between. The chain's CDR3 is CASSRETVGEKLFF. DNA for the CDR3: TGTGCCAGCAGCCGTGAGACAGTGGGGGAAAAACTGTTTTTT. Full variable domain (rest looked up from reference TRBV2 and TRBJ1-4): EPEVTQTPSHQVTQMGQEVILRCVPISNHLYFYWYRQILGQKVEFLVSFYNNEISEKSEIFDDQFSVERPDGSNFTLKIRSTKLEDSAMYFCASSRETVGEKLFFGSGTQLSVL.

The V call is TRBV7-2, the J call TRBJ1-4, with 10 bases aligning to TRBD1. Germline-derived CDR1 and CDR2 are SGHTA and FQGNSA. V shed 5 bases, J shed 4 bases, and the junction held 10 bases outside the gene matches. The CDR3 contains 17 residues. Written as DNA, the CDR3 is TGTGCCAGCAGCCACCGGGACAGGGGCAGTGTTAATGAAAAACTGTTTTTT. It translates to CASSHRDRGSVNEKLFF.

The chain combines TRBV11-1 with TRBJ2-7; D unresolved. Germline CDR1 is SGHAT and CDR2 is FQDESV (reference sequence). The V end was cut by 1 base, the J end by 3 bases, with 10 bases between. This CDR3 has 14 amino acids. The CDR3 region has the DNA TGTGCCAGCAGCTTAGGTCTAAAATACTACGAGCAGTACTTC. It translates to CASSLGLKYYEQYF. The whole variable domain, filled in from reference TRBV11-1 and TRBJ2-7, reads EAEVAQSPRYKITEKSQAVAFWCDPISGHATLYWYRQILGQGPELLVQFQDESVVDDSQLPKDRFSAERLKGVDSTLKIQPAELGDSAMYLCASSLGLKYYEQYFGPGTRLTVT.

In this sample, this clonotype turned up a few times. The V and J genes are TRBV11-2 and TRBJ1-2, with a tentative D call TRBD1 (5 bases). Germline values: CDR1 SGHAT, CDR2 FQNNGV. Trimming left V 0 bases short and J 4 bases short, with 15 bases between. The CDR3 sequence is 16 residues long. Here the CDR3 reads CASSLDSSGGTYGYTF. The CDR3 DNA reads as TGTGCCAGCAGCTTAGATTCTTCGGGAGGGACCTATGGCTACACCTTC.